This TCR beta chain was profiled in a study of T cells in Graves' hyperthyroidism and ophthalmopathy. V was cut by 4 bases and J by 6 bases, with 11 bases left in between. The CDR3 runs to 14 residues. Germline CDR1 reads KGHDR; CDR2 reads SFDVKD. RNA transcripts gave rise to amplified TCR beta CDR3 regions. Using the HTBI primer set, a first-round RT-PCR was run on the TCR CDR3. Each CDR3 protein gets one entry after TCRdb re-called the multiplex PCR reads with MiXCR. The table includes hundreds of thousands of distinct CDR3 sequences, about 45% detected once. This chain links TRBV24-1 with TRBJ2-2; D may be TRBD1 (6 bases). This TCR was sampled from an adult man with Graves' disease, either hyperthyroidism or ophthalmopathy (not recorded which). The specimen was peripheral blood or thyroid tissue (not recorded which). CDR3 sequence (DNA): TGTGCCACCAGTGAAGACTACAGGGCCGGGGAGCTGTTTTTT. Translation: CATSEDYRAGELFF.